This entry concerns a single TCR beta chain. The sample belongs to a study of blood T cell repertoires in COVID-19. Background on the study: Nucleic acid was either cDNA or gDNA, and it came from T cells, B-cell-depleted T cells, or PBMCs.

It was during active infection that Seattle patients were enrolled and then longitudinally followed. Deletions cut 7 bases from V and 3 bases from J, with 15 bases between. The CDR3 spans 13 residues. The germline CDR1 and CDR2 sequences are SQVTM and ANQGSEA. In the study's own analysis: From reference gene primer amplification, estimates of nucleated cell counts were derived. The method was immunoSEQ multiplex PCR; TCRdb's version includes in-frame clones alone and lacks a portion of them. That table gives V, J and clone size, and the DNA gave D and trimming. The sample comprises about 440,000 clones, around 88% of which are singletons, and roughly an eighth rests with the top ten.

This sequence originates from a woman between 50 and 59 years old with COVID-19, enrolled during active disease. Sequencing was carried out using peripheral blood. The chain carries TRBV29-1 and TRBJ1-1; weak D call: TRBD1 (6 bases). CDR3: CSASSGVDTEAFF. The CDR3 DNA reads as TGCAGCGCTTCGTCAGGGGTAGACACTGAAGCTTTCTTT.